These 21 T cell receptor beta chains share one sample of origin, sequenced in a study of blood T cell repertoires in COVID-19. Sequenced by immunoSEQ multiplex PCR; TCRdb stores in-frame clones only, minus some. The data contain 130,000 to 150,000 clones, about nine tenths of them singletons. Sequencing was carried out using peripheral blood. Receptors originate from a human donor in a cohort sampled during active COVID-19.

The chain has TRBV3-1 (or the pseudogene TRBV3-2) and TRBJ1-1; 7 nucleotides match TRBD1. Germline CDR1 LGHDT, CDR2 YNNKEL (reference sequence). The J segment lost 7 bases and the V segment lost 4 bases, leaving 15 bases of the junction unmatched. CDR3 length: 16 amino acids. This chain's CDR3 is CASSLILGGGLHEAFF. The CDR3 DNA is TGTGCCAGCAGCCTTATTTTAGGAGGGGGCCTCCATGAAGCTTTCTTT.

In DNA form, the CDR3 reads TGTGCCTGGAGTACCCCCCGGGACAGGGGATCTGATACGCAGTATTTT. Its translation is CAWSTPRDRGSDTQYF. V gene TRBV30 combines with J gene TRBJ2-3, with TRBD1 matching 10 bases. CDR3 length: 16 amino acids. Germline lookup yields CDR1 GTSNPN and CDR2 SVGIG (reference sequence). After removal of 2 bases from V and 6 bases from J, the junction contained 11 bases not matched to a gene.

The rearrangement joins TRBV11-2 to TRBJ2-1, with D possibly matching TRBD2 (6 bases). The CDR3 is 17 amino acids. Per the germline V gene, CDR1 is SGHAT and CDR2 is FQNNGV. The germline V and J ends were trimmed by 5 bases and 6 bases, with 23 bases remaining between them. The CDR3 DNA reads as TGTGCCAGCAGCAATTCGGTTGGGTCCTCGCGGGGCAATGAGCAGTTCTTC. Translation: CASSNSVGSSRGNEQFF. The full variable domain, rest sourced from reference TRBV11-2 and TRBJ2-1, is EAGVAQSPRYKIIEKRQSVAFWCNPISGHATLYWYQQILGQGPKLLIQFQNNGVVDDSQLPKDRFSAERLKGVDSTLKIQPAKLEDSAVYLCASSNSVGSSRGNEQFFGPGTRLTVL.

CDR3 nucleotides: TGTGCCAGCAGTGAAGCGGTGCGGGACGGCGATTCACCCCTCCACTTT. As protein: CASSEAVRDGDSPLHF. The chain recombines TRBV6-1 with TRBJ1-6, with a tentative D call TRBD1 (5 bases). Germline V gene sequence: CDR1 MNHNS, CDR2 SASEGT. This CDR3 comprises 16 residues. Trimming cost V 0 bases and J 8 bases, with 14 bases left between them.

The chain is built from TRBV5-1 and TRBJ2-2, with 14 bases that match TRBD2. The germline CDR1 and CDR2 sequences are SGHRS and YFSETQ. Trimming took 4 bases from V and 0 from J; bases not matched to a gene: 5. This CDR3 has 18 residues. CDR3 loop: CASSPGLAGGPNTGELFF. DNA of the CDR3: TGCGCCAGCAGCCCCGGACTAGCGGGAGGACCGAACACCGGGGAGCTGTTTTTT.

J is TRBJ1-2 and V is TRBV7-3; TRBD1 matches 8 bases. The CDR3 spans 14 residues. Germline assignment: CDR1 SGHTA and CDR2 FQGTGA. J gave up 4 bases and V 3 bases, and 4 bases lay outside the gene matches. CDR3 bases: TGTGCCAGCAGCTTCGGACAGGGCGCCTATGGCTACACCTTC. Protein: CASSFGQGAYGYTF.

In its sample, this clone was seen once. The chain has TRBV4-2 and TRBJ2-3, with D possibly matching TRBD2 (5 bases). V lost 3 bases and J 4 bases, leaving 17 bases between the germline ends. The CDR3 runs to 16 residues. Germline V gene lookup returns CDR1 LGHNA and CDR2 YNFKEQ. For the CDR3, the DNA is TGTGCCAGCAGCCAGCTCCAGGCTCGGGGAGCAGATACGCAGTATTTT. The encoded protein is CASSQLQARGADTQYF.

CDR3 sequence (DNA): TGTGCAAGTCGCTTAGCGCGGTCAGAGGAGCTAGCCAAAAACATTCAGTACTTC. Translation gives CASRLARSEELAKNIQYF. The chain recombines TRBV12-2 with TRBJ2-4; the table calls TRBD2, which could not be checked here. TRBV12-2 is a pseudogene segment. The CDR3 length is 18 residues.

The chain links TRBV5-4 to TRBJ1-2; no firm D call. CDR1 is SGHNT and CDR2 is YYREEE in the germline V gene (reference sequence). The CDR3 extends over 15 amino acids. Trimming removed 5 bases at V and 4 bases at J, with 18 bases between. The CDR3 sequence is CASRAGLGEGYGYTF. DNA of the CDR3: TGTGCCAGCAGGGCTGGACTCGGGGAGGGCTATGGCTACACCTTC.

The chain recombines TRBV19 with TRBJ1-5; TRBD1 aligns across 8 bases. CDR3 size: 16 residues. CDR1 is LNHDA, CDR2 SQIVND, per germline (reference sequence). Trimming cost V 2 bases and J 9 bases; bases outside gene matches: 12. CDR3 amino acids: CASSIREDRDVRPQHF. CDR3 nucleotides: TGTGCCAGTAGTATAAGGGAGGACAGGGACGTCCGGCCCCAGCATTTT. The full variable domain, its missing parts supplied by reference TRBV19 and TRBJ1-5, is DGGITQSPKYLFRKEGQNVTLSCEQNLNHDAMYWYRQDPGQGLRLIYYSQIVNDFQKGDIAEGYSVSREKKESFPLTVTSAQKNPTAFYLCASSIREDRDVRPQHFGDGTRLSIL.

The V gene is TRBV11-2, the J gene TRBJ2-1, with a tentative D call TRBD1 (5 bases). V dropped 3 bases and J dropped 3 bases, with 9 bases sitting between them. Germline CDR1 and CDR2: SGHAT and FQNNGV. The CDR3 runs 14 residues. The chain's CDR3 is CASSFGAGYNEQFF. The DNA for the CDR3 is TGTGCCAGCAGCTTTGGGGCAGGCTACAATGAGCAGTTCTTC.

The V call is TRBV18, the J call TRBJ1-2; 9 nucleotides line up with TRBD1. Germline V gene sequence: CDR1 KGHSH, CDR2 LQKENI. The CDR3 covers 16 residues. Germline trimming cut 3 bases from V and 5 bases from J; bases unmatched to any gene: 10. CDR3 DNA sequence: TGTGCCAGCTCACCGGGGAGGACAGGGGCTGGGTATGGCTACACCTTC. Translated, it gives CASSPGRTGAGYGYTF.

V and J are TRBV12-3 or TRBV12-4 and TRBJ2-3, with D perhaps matching TRBD2 (6 bases). V lost 2 bases and J lost 4, with 7 bases in between. The CDR3 is 13 residues long. The CDR3 sequence: CASSLRESDTQYF. For the CDR3, the DNA is TGTGCCAGCAGTTTACGGGAGTCAGATACGCAGTATTTT.

The genes are TRBV9 and TRBJ2-3, with 8 bases that match TRBD1. Looked up from germline, CDR1 is SGDLS and CDR2 is YYNGEE. The CDR3 totals 16 residues. V lost 3 bases and J lost 2; bases outside the gene matches: 8. CDR3 protein: CASSALTGATTDTQYF. The CDR3 coding sequence is TGTGCCAGCAGCGCCCTGACAGGGGCGACCACAGATACGCAGTATTTT.

The chain links TRBV19 to TRBJ2-7, with TRBD1 matching over 12 bases. The CDR3 runs to 16 residues. The ends lost 5 bases at V and 5 bases at J; junction bases unmatched: 10. CDR1 and CDR2 from the germline V gene are LNHDA and SQIVND (reference sequence). CDR3 loop: CASSRFSGTGGHEQYF. The CDR3 DNA is TGTGCCAGTAGTCGCTTCTCCGGGACAGGGGGCCACGAGCAGTACTTC.

The chain is built from TRBV4-3 and TRBJ1-3, with a weak D call TRBD1 (5 bases). There are 17 residues in the CDR3. The germline gives CDR1 LGHNA, CDR2 YSLEER. V was trimmed by 5 bases and J by 2 bases, leaving 19 bases between them. CDR3 DNA: TGCGCCAGCAGCTCCGGCCCGGGACGGGAGCCTGGAAACACCATATATTTT. Its translation: CASSSGPGREPGNTIYF.

The chain has TRBV27 and TRBJ1-2; 7 nucleotides agree with TRBD1. The CDR3 loop spans 13 amino acids. V was pared by 6 bases and J by 8 bases, with 9 bases of the junction left unmatched. Per the germline V gene, CDR1 is MNHEY and CDR2 is SMNVEV (reference sequence). Here the CDR3 DNA reads TGTGCCAGCAGCCCGGACAGGAAGCACGGCTACACCTTC. This sequence encodes CASSPDRKHGYTF.

The J gene is TRBJ2-7, the V gene TRBV5-4; TRBD2 aligns across 9 bases. Germline V lookup: CDR1 SGHNT, CDR2 YYREEE (reference sequence). Unmatched junction bases numbered 10, after V lost 4 bases and J lost 5 bases. This CDR3 is 15 amino acids long. The chain's CDR3 is CASSGGREGLNEQYF. For the CDR3, the DNA is TGTGCCAGCAGCGGAGGGCGGGAGGGCCTCAACGAGCAGTACTTC. Drawing the rest from reference TRBV5-4 and TRBJ2-7, the complete variable domain is ETGVTQSPTHLIKTRGQQVTLRCSSQSGHNTVSWYQQALGQGPQFIFQYYREEENGRGNFPPRFSGLQFPNYSSELNVNALELDDSALYLCASSGGREGLNEQYFGPGTRLTVT.

V gene TRBV11-1 combines with J gene TRBJ1-2, with TRBD1 matching 7 bases. CDR3 length equals 14 residues. V lost 1 base to trimming and J lost 2 bases; unmatched junction nucleotides: 1. Germline V lookup: CDR1 SGHAT, CDR2 FQDESV (reference sequence). The CDR3 spells CASSLDRGNYGYTF. The CDR3 DNA reads as TGTGCCAGCAGCTTAGACAGGGGAAACTATGGCTACACCTTC.

The chain combines TRBV6-6 with TRBJ2-1, with 9 bases lining up with TRBD2. J lost 4 bases, V lost 6 bases, and 7 bases had no gene match. Per the germline V gene, CDR1 is MNHNY and CDR2 is SVGAGI (reference sequence). This CDR3 spans 15 amino acids. In nucleotides, the CDR3 is TGTGCCAGCAGCCCCCTAGCGGGGATTTACAATGAGCAGTTCTTC. Encoded protein: CASSPLAGIYNEQFF.

This clone was detected only once. This chain joins TRBV5-5 and TRBJ1-3; D not resolved. The CDR3 is 13 residues long. Germline V gene data show CDR1 as SGHKS and CDR2 as YYEKEE (reference sequence). Trimming stripped 2 bases from V and 4 bases from J, with 7 bases between. The CDR3 is CASSFVRGNTIYF. CDR3 sequence (DNA): TGTGCCAGCAGCTTTGTCAGGGGAAACACCATATATTTT. The entire variable domain, with the rest obtained from reference TRBV5-5 and TRBJ1-3, is as follows: DAGVTQSPTHLIKTRGQQVTLRCSPISGHKSVSWYQQVLGQGPQFIFQYYEKEERGRGNFPDRFSARQFPNYSSELNVNALLLGDSALYLCASSFVRGNTIYFGEGSWLTVV.